The rows below give T cell receptor beta chains drawn from one sample of a study of T cell changes during pregnancy in multiple sclerosis. Assay: immunoSEQ multiplex PCR; the TCRdb copy retains only in-frame clones and omits some. The data hold approximately 130,000 clones, with roughly 92% observed a single time. The specimen comprised peripheral blood, sampled before pregnancy. These TCRs come from a female donor with multiple sclerosis, enrolled in a pregnancy study. Both conserved end residues are part of each CDR3. The order of the fields is J gene, V gene, clone size, D gene, CDR3 protein, CDR3 DNA. The D gene is left open where the match is weak. Size values are once, few and many counts, or a class for expanded clones, and some rows have none.

J gene: TRBJ2-7; V gene: TRBV9; clone size: NA; D gene: NA; CDR3 protein: CASSVTSDSYEQYF; CDR3 DNA: TGTGCCAGCAGCGTGACTTCGGACAGCTACGAGCAGTACTTC
J gene: TRBJ2-1; V gene: TRBV18; clone size: NA; D gene: TRBD2; CDR3 protein: CASSPTSGGEHEQFF; CDR3 DNA: TGTGCCAGCTCACCCACTAGCGGGGGCGAGCATGAGCAGTTCTTC
J gene: TRBJ2-1; V gene: TRBV11-2; clone size: NA; D gene: NA; CDR3 protein: CASSRRDSSYNEQFF; CDR3 DNA: TGTGCCAGCTCCCGGAGGGACAGCTCCTACAATGAGCAGTTCTTC
J gene: TRBJ2-2; V gene: TRBV5-1; clone size: NA; D gene: NA; CDR3 protein: CASSSGGTGELFF; CDR3 DNA: TGCGCCAGCAGCTCAGGGGGGACCGGGGAGCTGTTTTTT
J gene: TRBJ2-4; V gene: TRBV6-1; clone size: NA; D gene: NA; CDR3 protein: CASSDLTGAIQYF; CDR3 DNA: TGTGCCAGCAGTGACCTCACTGGGGCCATTCAGTACTTC
J gene: TRBJ1-6; V gene: TRBV19; clone size: NA; D gene: NA; CDR3 protein: CASRDKPGGNSPLHF; CDR3 DNA: TGTGCCAGTAGGGACAAACCCGGAGGGAATTCACCCCTCCACTTT
J gene: TRBJ1-2; V gene: TRBV6-5; clone size: NA; D gene: NA; CDR3 protein: CASSSYGTRINYGYTF; CDR3 DNA: TGTGCCAGCAGTTCCTACGGGACACGCATAAACTATGGCTACACCTTC
J gene: TRBJ1-2; V gene: TRBV28; clone size: NA; D gene: TRBD1; CDR3 protein: CASSSPGTAEPYGYTF; CDR3 DNA: TGTGCCAGCAGTTCGCCGGGGACAGCCGAGCCCTATGGCTACACCTTC
J gene: TRBJ1-2; V gene: TRBV9; clone size: once; D gene: NA; CDR3 protein: CASSVGGNYGYTF; CDR3 DNA: TGTGCCAGCAGCGTAGGAGGGAACTATGGCTACACCTTC
J gene: TRBJ1-1; V gene: TRBV19; clone size: NA; D gene: TRBD1; CDR3 protein: CASSLMTGLSTEAFF; CDR3 DNA: TGTGCCAGTAGCCTAATGACAGGGTTGAGCACTGAAGCTTTCTTT
J gene: TRBJ2-2; V gene: TRBV5-1; clone size: NA; D gene: TRBD1; CDR3 protein: CASSPGQGASRELFF; CDR3 DNA: TGCGCCAGCAGCCCGGGACAGGGGGCGAGCCGGGAGCTGTTTTTT
J gene: TRBJ2-7; V gene: TRBV20-1; clone size: NA; D gene: TRBD2; CDR3 protein: CSARRGGEQYF; CDR3 DNA: TGCAGTGCCCGCCGGGGGGGAGAGCAGTACTTC
J gene: TRBJ2-1; V gene: TRBV5-4; clone size: NA; D gene: TRBD2; CDR3 protein: CASSSSGRGYNEQFF; CDR3 DNA: TGTGCCAGCAGCTCTAGCGGGAGAGGATACAATGAGCAGTTCTTC
J gene: TRBJ2-6; V gene: TRBV4-1; clone size: NA; D gene: TRBD2; CDR3 protein: CASEPRLAGVAGANVLTF; CDR3 DNA: TGCGCCTCCGAACCCAGGCTAGCGGGAGTGGCTGGGGCCAACGTCCTGACTTTC
J gene: TRBJ2-1; V gene: TRBV12-2; clone size: NA; D gene: NA; CDR3 protein: CASRSIAGLKYNEQFF; CDR3 DNA: TGTGCAAGTCGCTCGATAGCGGGTCTGAAGTACAATGAGCAGTTCTTC
J gene: TRBJ1-6; V gene: TRBV28; clone size: NA; D gene: NA; CDR3 protein: CASSLPVPFDSPLHF; CDR3 DNA: TGTGCCAGCAGTTTACCGGTCCCCTTTGATTCACCCCTCCACTTT
J gene: TRBJ2-3; V gene: TRBV30; clone size: once; D gene: TRBD2; CDR3 protein: CAWTWSGGFSSTDTQYF; CDR3 DNA: TGTGCCTGGACCTGGTCGGGAGGGTTTTCTAGCACAGATACGCAGTATTTT
J gene: TRBJ1-5; V gene: TRBV27; clone size: NA; D gene: NA; CDR3 protein: CASSYNRYQPQHF; CDR3 DNA: TGTGCCAGCAGCTATAACCGCTATCAGCCCCAGCATTTT
J gene: TRBJ2-1; V gene: TRBV9; clone size: NA; D gene: NA; CDR3 protein: CASSVGLTDEQFF; CDR3 DNA: TGTGCCAGCAGCGTCGGGTTAACCGATGAGCAGTTCTTC
J gene: TRBJ2-2; V gene: TRBV14; clone size: NA; D gene: TRBD2; CDR3 protein: CASSRSGRAGELFF; CDR3 DNA: TGTGCCAGCAGCCGTAGCGGGAGGGCCGGGGAGCTGTTTTTT
J gene: TRBJ1-2; V gene: TRBV19; clone size: NA; D gene: TRBD1; CDR3 protein: CASSNRGLYGYTF; CDR3 DNA: TGTGCCAGTAGTAACAGGGGACTCTATGGCTACACCTTC
J gene: TRBJ2-3; V gene: TRBV6-5; clone size: once; D gene: TRBD1; CDR3 protein: CASINRGRTDTQYF; CDR3 DNA: TGTGCCAGCATTAACAGGGGGCGGACAGATACGCAGTATTTT
J gene: TRBJ2-7; V gene: TRBV2; clone size: NA; D gene: NA; CDR3 protein: CASRDFYEQYF; CDR3 DNA: TGTGCCAGCAGAGACTTTTACGAGCAGTACTTC
J gene: TRBJ2-3; V gene: TRBV30; clone size: NA; D gene: NA; CDR3 protein: CAWSVRVPKDTQYF; CDR3 DNA: TGTGCCTGGAGTGTGAGAGTTCCAAAAGATACGCAGTATTTT
J gene: TRBJ2-5; V gene: TRBV19; clone size: once; D gene: TRBD1; CDR3 protein: CASRTGGQETQYF; CDR3 DNA: TGTGCCAGTAGGACAGGGGGGCAAGAGACCCAGTACTTC
J gene: TRBJ2-5; V gene: TRBV15; clone size: NA; D gene: NA; CDR3 protein: CATSRDQVSGRKTQYF; CDR3 DNA: TGTGCCACCAGCAGAGATCAGGTATCAGGGCGGAAGACCCAGTACTTC
J gene: TRBJ1-2; V gene: TRBV6-5; clone size: once; D gene: NA; CDR3 protein: CASSSNSASGGYTF; CDR3 DNA: TGTGCCAGCAGTTCCAACTCCGCAAGCGGTGGCTACACCTTC
J gene: TRBJ1-4; V gene: TRBV28; clone size: NA; D gene: TRBD1; CDR3 protein: CASSIQGTNEKLFF; CDR3 DNA: TGTGCCAGCAGTATACAGGGGACTAATGAAAAACTGTTTTTT
J gene: TRBJ2-6; V gene: TRBV7-2; clone size: NA; D gene: NA; CDR3 protein: CASSLDRAGANVLTF; CDR3 DNA: TGTGCCAGCAGCTTAGACAGGGCCGGGGCCAACGTCCTGACTTTC
J gene: TRBJ2-7; V gene: TRBV5-1; clone size: NA; D gene: NA; CDR3 protein: CASSWGDRDTYEQYF; CDR3 DNA: TGCGCCAGCAGCTGGGGGGACCGAGATACCTACGAGCAGTACTTC
J gene: TRBJ1-5; V gene: TRBV21-1; clone size: once; D gene: NA; CDR3 protein: CASSKADRVGNQPQHF; CDR3 DNA: TGTGCCAGCAGCAAAGCCGACAGGGTGGGTAATCAGCCCCAGCATTTT
J gene: TRBJ2-7; V gene: TRBV27; clone size: once; D gene: NA; CDR3 protein: CASIGGGGLGEQYF; CDR3 DNA: TGTGCCAGCATTGGGGGCGGCGGTTTGGGAGAGCAGTACTTC
J gene: TRBJ1-3; V gene: TRBV5-1; clone size: NA; D gene: TRBD1; CDR3 protein: CASSFTIQGAGGNTIYF; CDR3 DNA: TGCGCCAGCAGCTTCACAATACAGGGGGCTGGCGGAAACACCATATATTTT
J gene: TRBJ1-5; V gene: TRBV27; clone size: few; D gene: NA; CDR3 protein: CASSLRQDQPQHF; CDR3 DNA: TGTGCCAGCAGTTTAAGACAAGATCAGCCCCAGCATTTT
J gene: TRBJ2-4; V gene: TRBV7-9; clone size: NA; D gene: NA; CDR3 protein: CASSLAPDIRKNIQYF; CDR3 DNA: TGTGCCAGCAGCTTAGCCCCCGACATACGGAAAAACATTCAGTACTTC
J gene: TRBJ2-7; V gene: TRBV19; clone size: NA; D gene: TRBD2; CDR3 protein: CASSIRGGHSGETYEQYF; CDR3 DNA: TGTGCCAGTAGTATCAGAGGAGGACATAGCGGGGAGACCTACGAGCAGTACTTC
J gene: TRBJ1-1; V gene: TRBV18; clone size: NA; D gene: TRBD1; CDR3 protein: CASSPGQGMNTEAFF; CDR3 DNA: TGTGCCAGCTCACCGGGACAGGGGATGAACACTGAAGCTTTCTTT
J gene: TRBJ1-5; V gene: TRBV11-1; clone size: NA; D gene: NA; CDR3 protein: CASSPDRTHSNQPQHF; CDR3 DNA: TGTGCCAGCAGCCCTGATAGGACACATAGCAATCAGCCCCAGCATTTT
J gene: TRBJ1-2; V gene: TRBV6-5; clone size: NA; D gene: TRBD1; CDR3 protein: CASSYQDRGVGGYTF; CDR3 DNA: TGTGCCAGCAGTTATCAGGACAGGGGAGTGGGTGGCTACACCTTC
J gene: TRBJ1-6; V gene: TRBV27; clone size: NA; D gene: NA; CDR3 protein: CASSPDRTSPLHF; CDR3 DNA: TGTGCCAGCAGCCCAGACAGGACTTCACCCCTCCACTTT
J gene: TRBJ1-6; V gene: TRBV10-3; clone size: NA; D gene: TRBD1; CDR3 protein: CAISEQNRGLHF; CDR3 DNA: TGTGCCATCAGTGAGCAAAACAGGGGCCTCCACTTT
J gene: TRBJ2-7; V gene: TRBV4-1; clone size: NA; D gene: TRBD2; CDR3 protein: CASSQEGGGRAYEQYF; CDR3 DNA: TGCGCCAGCAGCCAAGAAGGAGGAGGGAGGGCCTACGAGCAGTACTTC
J gene: TRBJ2-3; V gene: TRBV19; clone size: NA; D gene: TRBD2; CDR3 protein: CASSIVERGVGDTQYF; CDR3 DNA: TGTGCCAGTAGTATTGTCGAGCGGGGCGTTGGAGATACGCAGTATTTT
J gene: TRBJ2-1; V gene: TRBV5-1; clone size: NA; D gene: TRBD2; CDR3 protein: CASSLGTSVNEQFF; CDR3 DNA: TGCGCCAGCAGCTTGGGGACTAGCGTGAATGAGCAGTTCTTC
J gene: TRBJ2-1; V gene: TRBV27; clone size: once; D gene: NA; CDR3 protein: CASSLSRGLVYNEQFF; CDR3 DNA: TGTGCCAGCAGTTTATCACGGGGTTTGGTTTACAATGAGCAGTTCTTC
J gene: TRBJ1-5; V gene: TRBV27; clone size: NA; D gene: NA; CDR3 protein: CASSLGIGEVGQPQHF; CDR3 DNA: TGTGCCAGCAGTTTAGGTATCGGGGAAGTCGGTCAGCCCCAGCATTTT
J gene: TRBJ2-2; V gene: TRBV2; clone size: NA; D gene: NA; CDR3 protein: CASRKKGSGELFF; CDR3 DNA: TGTGCCAGCAGGAAGAAGGGGTCCGGGGAGCTGTTTTTT
J gene: TRBJ2-7; V gene: TRBV28; clone size: NA; D gene: NA; CDR3 protein: CASTSLDEQYF; CDR3 DNA: TGTGCCAGCACCTCCCTCGACGAGCAGTACTTC
J gene: TRBJ1-4; V gene: TRBV4-2; clone size: once; D gene: NA; CDR3 protein: CASSPLPRGEKLFF; CDR3 DNA: TGTGCCAGCAGCCCTCTTCCCAGAGGCGAAAAACTGTTTTTT
J gene: TRBJ2-5; V gene: TRBV2; clone size: NA; D gene: TRBD2; CDR3 protein: CASSIPSGIETQYF; CDR3 DNA: TGTGCCAGCAGTATACCCAGCGGGATCGAGACCCAGTACTTC
J gene: TRBJ2-1; V gene: TRBV9; clone size: NA; D gene: NA; CDR3 protein: CASSVNSALSYNEQFF; CDR3 DNA: TGTGCCAGCAGCGTCAATAGCGCCCTCTCCTACAATGAGCAGTTCTTC
J gene: TRBJ2-7; V gene: TRBV5-1; clone size: NA; D gene: TRBD1; CDR3 protein: CASSRQGKSEQYF; CDR3 DNA: TGCGCCAGCAGTCGACAGGGGAAGTCCGAGCAGTACTTC
J gene: TRBJ2-2; V gene: TRBV9; clone size: once; D gene: TRBD2; CDR3 protein: CASSPSGRHTGELFF; CDR3 DNA: TGTGCCAGCAGCCCTAGCGGGAGACATACCGGGGAGCTGTTTTTT
J gene: TRBJ1-1; V gene: TRBV2; clone size: NA; D gene: NA; CDR3 protein: CASTTGWTEAFF; CDR3 DNA: TGTGCCAGCACAACAGGGTGGACTGAAGCTTTCTTT
J gene: TRBJ2-2; V gene: TRBV27; clone size: NA; D gene: TRBD2; CDR3 protein: CASSFLLAGVTGELFF; CDR3 DNA: TGTGCCAGCAGTTTTTTGCTAGCGGGGGTCACCGGGGAGCTGTTTTTT
J gene: TRBJ2-3; V gene: TRBV4-1; clone size: NA; D gene: NA; CDR3 protein: CASSQEGRSTDTQYF; CDR3 DNA: TGCGCCAGCAGCCAAGAGGGCAGAAGCACAGATACGCAGTATTTT
J gene: TRBJ2-7; V gene: TRBV6-5; clone size: NA; D gene: NA; CDR3 protein: CATTKLGSSYEQYF; CDR3 DNA: TGTGCCACCACCAAGCTAGGGAGCTCCTACGAGCAGTACTTC
J gene: TRBJ1-1; V gene: TRBV30; clone size: NA; D gene: NA; CDR3 protein: CASSTGGTEAFF; CDR3 DNA: TGTGCCTCTAGTACGGGGGGCACTGAAGCTTTCTTT
J gene: TRBJ1-2; V gene: TRBV9; clone size: NA; D gene: TRBD1; CDR3 protein: CASSEGQGYGYTF; CDR3 DNA: TGTGCCAGCAGCGAGGGACAGGGTTATGGCTACACCTTC
J gene: TRBJ1-5; V gene: TRBV6-5; clone size: once; D gene: NA; CDR3 protein: CASTGQGGQPQHF; CDR3 DNA: TGTGCCAGCACTGGGCAGGGAGGTCAGCCCCAGCATTTT